Described below is a single T cell receptor (beta chain) sequence and its context. This clone's antigen is unknown. The sample holds no much larger clone one base away, and base qualities are not on file. CDR1 and CDR2 are read off the germline V gene as SGHAT and FQNNGV. V and J are trimmed by 2 bases and 15 bases, and the gene matches miss 6 bases of the junction. Counted from cysteine to phenylalanine, this CDR3 has 12 amino acids. The CDR3 DNA has 36 bases and is translated from base 1. The immunoSEQ Assay, a bias-controlled multiplex PCR, was used to amplify TCRbeta CDR3 regions from genomic DNA. The study's processing was this. The number of nucleated cells in each sample was estimated by amplification of reference gene primers within the assay. To quantify the absolute abundance of each unique TCRbeta CDR3 rearrangement, sequence reads were collapsed and filtered. For each sample, productive Simpson clonality was calculated by taking the square root of Simpson's diversity index across productive rearrangements. Sourced from immuneACCESS, this table was stored by TCRdb with only in-frame sequences that have V and J called. A share of the clones is absent; for the studies checked, an unresolved V gene accounts for under half, and the remainder has no known explanation. The V and J calls and clone size were taken over from that table, and D and trimming were inferred from the DNA. Recorded for this sample are about 200,000 clones; 84% of them occurred a single time. Together, the top ten hold 5.1% of the sample.

The data belong to a study of blood T cell repertoires in COVID-19 (dated by TCRdb to 2019 to 2021). With regard to the full study: Samples from collaborators originated in the United States, Italy and Spain and spanned both the acute and convalescent phases of COVID-19. HLA class I and class II types, where available, came from metadata supplied by the sample provider rather than from assay-based typing. The material from the prospective study consisted of cDNA or gDNA derived from T cells, B-cell-depleted T cells, or PBMCs. The dataset comprised deeply sampled blood TCRbeta repertoires from subjects exposed to, actively infected with, or recovered from COVID-19. A freely available public database, intended as a resource for researchers studying the immune response to SARS-CoV-2, is where the repertoires were released. Nearly every sample came with metadata listing a de-identified subject ID, COVID-19 status, age in years and sex. Samples came from the ongoing ImmuneRACE study (first 160 participants) plus 1,254 subjects from 6 global collaborators. The study at large found these results: Clinical and demographic metadata were provided uncurated, with the amount varying by source and participant.

Each collaborating institution followed its own protocols to collect whole blood in K2EDTA tubes. Collaborator samples were shipped for TCRbeta analysis as frozen whole blood, isolated PBMCs, or DNA extracted from either sample type. What was sequenced was peripheral blood. The sequence was obtained from a woman aged 70-85 years with active or convalescent COVID-19. The chain is made from TRBV11-2 and TRBJ2-1; TRBD2 agrees with 8 junctional bases. The CDR3 in this case is CASSLRVGTRFF. Read as DNA, the sequence is TGTGCCAGCAGCTTACGGGTGGGGACTAGGTTCTTC. Extended through the reference TRBV11-2 and TRBJ2-1 proteins, this CDR3 yields the full variable domain: EAGVAQSPRYKIIEKRQSVAFWCNPISGHATLYWYQQILGQGPKLLIQFQNNGVVDDSQLPKDRFSAERLKGVDSTLKIQPAKLEDSAVYLCASSLRVGTRFFGPGTRLTVL.